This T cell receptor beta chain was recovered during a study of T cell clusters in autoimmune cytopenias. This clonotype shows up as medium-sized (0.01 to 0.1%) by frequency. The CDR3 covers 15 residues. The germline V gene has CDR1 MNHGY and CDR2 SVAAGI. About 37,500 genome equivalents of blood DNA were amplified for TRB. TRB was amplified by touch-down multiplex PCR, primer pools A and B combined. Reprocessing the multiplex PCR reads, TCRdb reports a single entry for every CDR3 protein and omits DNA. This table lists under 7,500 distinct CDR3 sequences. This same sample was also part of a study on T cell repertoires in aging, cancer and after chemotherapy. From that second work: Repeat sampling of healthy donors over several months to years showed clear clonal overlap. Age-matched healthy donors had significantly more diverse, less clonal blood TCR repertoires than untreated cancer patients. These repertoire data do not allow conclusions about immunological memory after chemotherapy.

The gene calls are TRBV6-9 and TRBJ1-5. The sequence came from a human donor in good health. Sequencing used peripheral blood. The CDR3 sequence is CASSYFGRLDQPQHF.